This T cell receptor (beta chain) was sequenced during a study of T cell repertoires in cytomegalovirus infection. As for the study in general: HLA-B-restricted CMV epitopes that are well studied were used alongside recently identified HLA-C-restricted ones. Signatures in public TCR beta sequences pointed to both CMV infection and matching HLA type. General study results and limits: Public TCR beta family frequency separated CMV-and-HLA carriers, including in an independent cohort. HLA-C-restricted, CMV-specific TCR beta clonotypes were dominant ex vivo.

TCRdb re-derived calls from the reads in MiXCR, one entry per CDR3 protein. The table shows about 310,000 distinct CDR3 sequences, with around 25% occurring only once. V lost 0 bases, J lost 1 base, and 12 bases lay in between. The CDR3 length is 15 residues. Germline V gene sequence: CDR1 DFQATT, CDR2 SNEGSKA (reference sequence). This clonotype came up a few times. What it binds is not known. The receptor was isolated from a human donor in good health (CMV status not recorded). Some clones in this sample may be carry-over from other donors' samples. The input for sequencing was cultured PBMCs, taken from culture after CMV antigen stimulation. V and J are TRBV20-1 and TRBJ1-2; D is unresolved. The CDR3 nucleotides read TGCAGTGCTAGAGATCGGGTACACATTAACTATGGCTACACCTTC. Translating it yields CSARDRVHINYGYTF.